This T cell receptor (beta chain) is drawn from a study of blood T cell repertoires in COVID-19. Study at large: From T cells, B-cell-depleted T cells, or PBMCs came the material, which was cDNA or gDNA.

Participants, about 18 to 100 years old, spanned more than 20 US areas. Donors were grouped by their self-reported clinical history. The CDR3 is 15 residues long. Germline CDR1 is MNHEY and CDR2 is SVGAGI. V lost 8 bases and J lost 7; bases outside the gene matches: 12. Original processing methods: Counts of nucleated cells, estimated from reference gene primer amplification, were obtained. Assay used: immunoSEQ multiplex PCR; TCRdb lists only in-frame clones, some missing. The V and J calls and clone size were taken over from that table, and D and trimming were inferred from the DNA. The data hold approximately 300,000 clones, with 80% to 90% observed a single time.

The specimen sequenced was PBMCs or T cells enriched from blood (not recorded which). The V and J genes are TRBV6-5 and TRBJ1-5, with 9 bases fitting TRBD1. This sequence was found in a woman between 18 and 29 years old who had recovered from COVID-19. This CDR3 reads CASGPGTGFRQPQHF. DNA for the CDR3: TGTGCCAGCGGTCCCGGGACAGGGTTCAGGCAGCCCCAGCATTTT.